A single sample is the source of the 17 T cell receptor beta chains below, sequenced in a study of blood T cells in healthy people across ages. Combining a sample-barcoded 5' primer with a J-beta primer mix, a second PCR ran for about 7 to 11 cycles. A single record per CDR3 protein comes from TCRdb applying MiXCR to the 5' RACE reads. This sample carries under 800,000 distinct CDR3 sequences, around 46% of them seen once, and the ten largest clones take roughly 20%. The sample was blood. Receptors were obtained from a woman aged 55 to 70 in good health.

The chain joins TRBV9 to TRBJ2-2; D tentatively fits TRBD1 or TRBD2 (5 bases each). Germline CDR1 SGDLS, CDR2 YYNGEE. The V end lost 4 bases, the J end lost 8 bases, and 18 bases lay between the germline ends. This CDR3 is 15 amino acids long. CDR3 sequence: CASSTGRSTGGELFF. CDR3 nucleotide sequence: TGTGCCAGCAGCACGGGACGAAGCACCGGAGGGGAGCTGTTTTTT.

The genes are TRBV5-1 and TRBJ2-4, with TRBD2 as a possible D gene (5 bases). Trimming stripped 6 bases from V and 2 bases from J, with 18 bases between. CDR3 size: 16 residues. Germline V gene sequence: CDR1 SGHRS, CDR2 YFSETQ. CDR3 sequence (DNA): TGCGCCAGCACTCAATCGGGCAGAGGGACCAAAAACATTCAGTACTTC. Translating it yields CASTQSGRGTKNIQYF.

The chain combines TRBV28 with TRBJ2-4; unclear D gene. The J call may be mistaken, given a closer DNA end match to TRBJ2-5. The germline V gene has CDR1 MDHEN and CDR2 SYDVKM. The CDR3 is 14 residues long. The CDR3 bases are TGTGCCAGCAGTTCCCATGGCCTCCAAGAGACCCAGTACTTC. This gives the protein CASSSHGLQETQYF.

V usage is TRBV6-2 or TRBV6-3 and J usage is TRBJ1-1; TRBD1 matches 8 bases. The CDR3 is 12 amino acids. The germline CDR1 and CDR2 sequences are MNHEY and SVGEGT. Trimming took 5 bases from V and 8 from J; bases not matched to a gene: 4. The CDR3 sequence: CASSGRDREAFF. In nucleotides, the CDR3 is TGTGCCAGCAGTGGCCGGGACAGGGAAGCTTTCTTT.

This clonotype showed up many times. The rearrangement joins TRBV28 to TRBJ2-1, with TRBD2 matching over 11 bases. The CDR3 covers 14 residues. Germline loops: CDR1 MDHEN, CDR2 SYDVKM. V lost 3 bases and J lost 8; bases outside the gene matches: 3. CDR3 DNA: TGTGCCAGCAGTTTTAGCGGGGGGGCAGATGAGCAGTTCTTC. Translation gives CASSFSGGADEQFF.

J is TRBJ2-2 and V is TRBV5-6, with D perhaps assigned TRBD1 or TRBD2 (5 bases each). The CDR3 extends over 16 amino acids. V was cut by 2 bases and J by 0 bases, with 11 bases left in between. CDR1 and CDR2 (germline): SGHDT, YYEEEE. The CDR3 spells CASSFEGLTNTGELFF. The CDR3 DNA reads TGTGCCAGCAGCTTCGAGGGGCTCACGAACACCGGGGAGCTGTTTTTT.

Notes on this clonotype: One base away lies a much larger clone, so this may be a sequencing read error. V gene TRBV6-4 combines with J gene TRBJ2-1, with D possibly being TRBD1 (7 bases). The end of the DNA is better explained by TRBJ2-7, so the J call may be wrong. Germline V gene data show CDR1 as MRHNA and CDR2 as SNTAGT. The CDR3 has 15 amino acids. CDR3 coding DNA: TGTGCCAGCAGTGGTACAGGGGACTCCTACAATGAGCAGTACTTC. Its translation is CASSGTGDSYNEQYF.

This chain links TRBV5-6 with TRBJ2-5; D remains unclear. The DNA end is more similar to TRBJ2-7, so the J call may be wrong. The length of the CDR3 is 14 residues. CDR1 and CDR2 from the germline V gene are SGHDT and YYEEEE. CDR3 amino acids: CASSLVGQKNEQYF. CDR3 in DNA: TGTGCCAGCAGCTTGGTAGGGCAGAAAAACGAGCAGTACTTC.

This clonotype was seen only once. CDR3 amino acids: CASSLASGLGTDTQYF. The DNA of the CDR3 is TGCGCCAGCAGCTTGGCCTCGGGACTAGGTACAGATACGCAGTATTTT. The chain employs TRBV5-1 and TRBJ2-3, with 8 nucleotides matching TRBD2. The ends lost 0 bases at V and 3 bases at J; junction bases unmatched: 6. The germline V gene has CDR1 SGHRS and CDR2 YFSETQ. The CDR3 has 16 residues. The complete variable domain, with remaining parts taken from reference TRBV5-1 and TRBJ2-3, reads KAGVTQTPRYLIKTRGQQVTLSCSPISGHRSVSWYQQTPGQGLQFLFEYFSETQRNKGNFPGRFSGRQFSNSRSEMNVSTLELGDSALYLCASSLASGLGTDTQYFGPGTRLTVL.

The chain links TRBV29-1 to TRBJ2-7; the match to TRBD1 covers 7 bases. Unmatched junction bases numbered 0, after V lost 3 bases and J lost 1 base. Germline V CDR1 and CDR2: SQVTM, ANQGSEA. The CDR3 covers 12 residues. CDR3 amino acids: CSVEGQSYEQYF. CDR3 sequence (DNA): TGCAGCGTTGAGGGACAGTCCTACGAGCAGTACTTC.

V gene TRBV7-9 combines with J gene TRBJ2-7; 7 nucleotides line up with TRBD1. The CDR3 has 14 amino acids. The germline gives CDR1 SEHNR, CDR2 FQNEAQ (reference sequence). V dropped 0 bases and J dropped 3; count of bases not matched to a gene: 2. The CDR3 loop is CASSLAGQLYEQYF. The CDR3 DNA follows: TGTGCCAGCAGCTTAGCGGGACAGCTCTACGAGCAGTACTTC.

The chain employs TRBV3-1 and TRBJ1-1, with TRBD1 matching over 8 bases. V gave up 0 bases and J gave up 2 bases; unmatched junction bases: 2. This CDR3 contains 15 residues. Germline CDR1 reads LGHDT; CDR2 reads YNNKEL (reference sequence). The CDR3: CASSQDGQGNTEAFF. In DNA form, the CDR3 reads TGTGCCAGCAGCCAAGATGGACAGGGAAACACTGAAGCTTTCTTT.

This CDR3 reads CASSHLQGRYEQYF. The CDR3 DNA is TGTGCCAGCAGTCACCTACAGGGACGCTACGAGCAGTACTTC. V is TRBV28 and J is TRBJ2-4; maybe TRBD1 (6 bases). The J call is in doubt because the DNA end fits TRBJ2-7 better. Germline lookup yields CDR1 MDHEN and CDR2 SYDVKM. This CDR3 spans 14 amino acids.

The gene calls are TRBV27 and TRBJ2-5; possibly TRBD1 for D (6 bases). Between the trimmed V and J ends, which lost 4 bases and 5 bases, there was a span of 11 bases. This CDR3 is built from 13 residues. The V gene's germline CDR1 is MNHEY and CDR2 SMNVEV (reference sequence). DNA for the CDR3: TGTGCCAGCAGTTCGGACAGTTATGAGACCCAGTACTTC. This sequence encodes CASSSDSYETQYF.

The chain combines TRBV29-1 with TRBJ2-5, with 9 bases lining up with TRBD2. CDR1 is SQVTM, CDR2 ANQGSEA, per germline. The junction had 0 bases not matched to a gene; V was cut back by 1 base and J by 3 bases. The CDR3 spans 13 residues. The CDR3 region has the DNA TGCAGCGTTGAAGGACTAGCGGAAGAGACCCAGTACTTC. This codes for CSVEGLAEETQYF.

In its sample, this clonotype was seen a few times. The rearrangement joins TRBV6-2 or TRBV6-3 to TRBJ2-1; D is perhaps TRBD1 or TRBD2 (5 bases each). The germline V gene encodes CDR1 MNHEY and CDR2 SVGEGT. Trimming removed 7 bases at V and 8 bases at J, with 15 bases between. The CDR3 sequence is 13 residues long. CDR3 in amino acids: CASKPGPVDEQFF. DNA for the CDR3: TGTGCCAGCAAACCGGGGCCCGTCGATGAGCAGTTCTTC.

There are a few counts of this clonotype. V usage is TRBV7-8 and J usage is TRBJ2-7; TRBD2 matches 13 bases. V shed 1 base, J shed 5 bases, and the junction held 5 bases outside the gene matches. CDR1 and CDR2 from the germline V gene are SGHVS and FQNEAQ. The CDR3 is 16 amino acids. The CDR3 DNA sequence: TGTGCCAGCAGCTTAGACGGACTAGCGGGAGACAACGAGCAGTACTTC. Amino acid sequence: CASSLDGLAGDNEQYF.